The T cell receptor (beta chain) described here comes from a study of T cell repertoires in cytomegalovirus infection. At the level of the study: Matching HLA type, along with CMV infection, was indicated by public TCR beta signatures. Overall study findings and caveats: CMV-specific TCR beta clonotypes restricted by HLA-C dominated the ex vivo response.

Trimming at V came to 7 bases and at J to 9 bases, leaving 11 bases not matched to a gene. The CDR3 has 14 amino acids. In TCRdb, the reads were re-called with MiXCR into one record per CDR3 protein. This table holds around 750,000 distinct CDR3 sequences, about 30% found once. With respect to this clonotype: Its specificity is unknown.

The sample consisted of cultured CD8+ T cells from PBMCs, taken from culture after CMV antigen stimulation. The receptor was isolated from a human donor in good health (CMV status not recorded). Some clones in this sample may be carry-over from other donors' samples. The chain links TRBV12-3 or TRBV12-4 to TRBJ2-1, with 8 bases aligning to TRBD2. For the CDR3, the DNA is TGTGCCAGCACCGCAGGACTAGCTAAATTTGAGCAGTTCTTC. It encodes CASTAGLAKFEQFF.